This T cell receptor beta chain originates from a study of regulatory T cells in long-lasting Graves disease. CDR1 is MNHEY, CDR2 SMNVEV, per germline (reference sequence). Trimming took off 5 bases at V and 3 bases at J, with 14 bases between the two ends. The CDR3 extends over 15 amino acids. In this sample, this clonotype turned up many times. As yet, its antigen is unknown. The time point is: newly diagnosed GD, antithyroid drugs for less than 3 months. The authors made the TCR library using RNA they extracted from PBMCs. According to the study, TCR beta libraries were built with iRepertoire HTBI primers and CDR3-region Arm-PCR. A single record per CDR3 protein comes from TCRdb applying MiXCR to the multiplex PCR reads. The sample yields about 320,000 distinct CDR3 sequences, about 20% seen once. Study-wide findings and caveats: Small sample size may have lowered accuracy.

The receptor comes from a female donor with Graves disease. This chain uses TRBV27 with TRBJ2-1; D assignment may be TRBD1 or TRBD2 (5 bases each). The sequencing here drew on peripheral blood mononuclear cells (PBMCs), taken at new diagnosis, from a patient treated with antithyroid drugs. CDR3 bases: TGTGCCAGCAGTGAGTGGGACGGCCTCTACAATGAGCAGTTCTTC. Amino acid sequence: CASSEWDGLYNEQFF.